A single sample is the source of the 19 T cell receptor beta chains below, sequenced in a study of T-cell reconstitution after alpha-beta-depleted transplantation in children. Molecular barcoding with unique molecular identifiers was used for the TCRbeta library. TCRdb recomputed calls from the PCR reads with MiXCR, one row per CDR3 protein. The repertoire includes hundreds of thousands of distinct CDR3 sequences, around 13% of them detected once, and approximately 0.8% sits in the top ten. The source material was PBMCs, sampled before TCRalphabeta/CD19-depleted stem cell transplant. Receptor source: a girl aged 2-9 years with congenital amegakaryocytic thrombocytopenia, due to receive a stem cell transplant.

This clonotype was observed a few times. CDR3: CSVGTSGNTIYF. CDR3 in DNA: TGCAGCGTTGGGACTTCTGGAAACACCATATATTTT. The chain links TRBV29-1 to TRBJ1-3; no clear D. Trimming took 4 bases from V and 1 from J, leaving 5 bases between them. CDR3 length: 12 amino acids. Germline V CDR1 and CDR2: SQVTM, ANQGSEA.

This clonotype was seen ten or more times. The chain couples TRBV12-3 or TRBV12-4 to TRBJ2-1; no firm D call. Between the trimmed V and J ends, which lost 3 bases and 6 bases, there was a span of 9 bases. The CDR3 contains 13 residues. The CDR3 nucleotides read TGTGCCAGCAGTTTCCCCAGGTTCAATGAGCAGTTCTTC. Translated, it gives CASSFPRFNEQFF.

This clonotype has a handful of counts. This chain connects TRBV5-1 to TRBJ2-1, with TRBD1 identical over 8 bases. The germline CDR1 and CDR2 sequences are SGHRS and YFSETQ. The CDR3 has 18 amino acids. V shed 2 bases, J shed 0 bases, and the junction held 10 bases outside the gene matches. CDR3 in DNA: TGCGCCAGCAGCTTAAGAGTACAGGGGGAGAGCTCCTACAATGAGCAGTTCTTC. This translates into CASSLRVQGESSYNEQFF.

This sequence joins TRBV20-1 and TRBJ2-1, with 9 bases fitting TRBD2. The CDR3 runs to 14 residues. V dropped 3 bases and J dropped 10; count of bases not matched to a gene: 10. CDR1 is DFQATT, CDR2 SNEGSKA, per germline (reference sequence). CDR3 amino acids: CSASSSGVCNEQFF. DNA for the CDR3: TGCAGTGCTAGCTCTAGCGGGGTCTGCAACGAGCAGTTCTTC.

The table lists this clonotype with many counts. The V call is TRBV10-3, the J call TRBJ1-1; possible D gene TRBD1, 5 bases. Germline CDR1 reads ENHRY; CDR2 reads SYGVKD. Deletions cut 10 bases from V and 5 bases from J, with 17 bases between. The CDR3 extends over 13 amino acids. The CDR3 sequence is CANSRQLGTEAFF. The DNA for the CDR3 is TGTGCCAACTCAAGACAGCTTGGGACTGAAGCTTTCTTT.

This clonotype was counted a few times. The chain couples TRBV20-1 to TRBJ2-3; 7 nucleotides agree with TRBD1. In germline, CDR1 is DFQATT, CDR2 SNEGSKA (reference sequence). Unmatched junction bases numbered 8, after V lost 3 bases and J lost 2 bases. There are 15 residues in the CDR3. CDR3: CSASAAGGFTDTQYF. The CDR3 DNA is TGCAGTGCTAGTGCGGCAGGGGGATTCACAGATACGCAGTATTTT.

The V call is TRBV11-1, the J call TRBJ2-7, with TRBD2 identical over 13 bases. CDR1 and CDR2 from the germline V gene are SGHAT and FQDESV (reference sequence). Unmatched junction bases numbered 6, after V lost 4 bases and J lost 0 bases. The length of the CDR3 is 17 residues. The CDR3 DNA reads as TGTGCCAGCAGCTCACGGACTAGCGGGGGTGACTCCTACGAGCAGTACTTC. It yields the protein CASSSRTSGGDSYEQYF. The full variable domain, in which reference TRBV11-1 and TRBJ2-7 provide the parts outside the CDR3, is EAEVAQSPRYKITEKSQAVAFWCDPISGHATLYWYRQILGQGPELLVQFQDESVVDDSQLPKDRFSAERLKGVDSTLKIQPAELGDSAMYLCASSSRTSGGDSYEQYFGPGTRLTVT.

In its sample, this clonotype was seen many times. The chain couples TRBV27 to TRBJ2-6; the D is unclear. This CDR3 is 17 amino acids long. Germline CDR1 reads MNHEY; CDR2 reads SMNVEV (reference sequence). The V and J ends lost 4 bases and 0 bases respectively, with 13 bases between them. The chain's CDR3 is CASSSGSVFSGANVLTF. The CDR3 bases are TGTGCCAGCAGTTCCGGTTCAGTCTTCTCTGGGGCCAACGTCCTGACTTTC.

The CDR3 protein is CASSVWDSIAKNIQYF. The CDR3 nucleotides are TGTGCCAGCAGTGTTTGGGACTCTATAGCCAAAAACATTCAGTACTTC. The chain uses TRBV25-1 and TRBJ2-4, with a possible D match to TRBD2 (6 bases). CDR1 is MGHDK and CDR2 is SYGVNS in the germline V gene. Trimming took 4 bases from V and 0 from J, leaving 13 bases between them. The length of the CDR3 is 16 residues.

The chain has TRBV5-1 and TRBJ2-6; 11 bases are a match to TRBD2. The germline gives CDR1 SGHRS, CDR2 YFSETQ. This CDR3 contains 19 residues. The ends lost 0 bases at V and 0 bases at J; junction bases unmatched: 5. CDR3 loop: CASSLATLAGVSGANVLTF. The CDR3 DNA is TGCGCCAGCAGCTTGGCCACACTAGCGGGAGTCTCTGGGGCCAACGTCCTGACTTTC.

Ten or more counts support this clonotype. The chain has TRBV20-1 and TRBJ2-1; 11 bases match TRBD2. Losses at the gene ends were 1 base for V and 4 bases for J; bases not matched to a gene: 3. Per germline, CDR1 DFQATT and CDR2 SNEGSKA (reference sequence). The CDR3 runs 15 residues. CDR3 region: CSARVSGRVYNEQFF. For the CDR3, the DNA is TGCAGTGCTAGAGTTAGCGGGAGGGTATACAATGAGCAGTTCTTC.

This clonotype showed up just a few times. The chain joins TRBV29-1 to TRBJ2-2; D unresolved. The CDR3 spans 11 residues. Germline loops: CDR1 SQVTM, CDR2 ANQGSEA. V gave up 7 bases and J gave up 6 bases, with 9 bases separating them. The CDR3 sequence: CSAYLAGELFF. The CDR3 region has the DNA TGCAGCGCCTACCTGGCCGGGGAGCTGTTTTTT.

This clonotype was picked up a small number of times. The chain employs TRBV28 and TRBJ2-3; TRBD1 might be the D (6 bases). Germline lookup yields CDR1 MDHEN and CDR2 SYDVKM. V was shortened by 8 bases and J by 2 bases, with 14 bases between the two germline ends. The CDR3 sequence is 14 residues long. The CDR3 reads CASLGAGTTDTQYF. The CDR3 DNA reads as TGTGCCAGCCTGGGGGCCGGGACCACAGATACGCAGTATTTT.

This clonotype was detected many times. The V call is TRBV28, the J call TRBJ1-4; the match to TRBD1 covers 7 bases. The CDR3 loop spans 18 amino acids. The V and J ends lost 6 bases and 2 bases, in that order; junction bases with no gene match: 15. CDR1 is MDHEN, CDR2 SYDVKM, per germline. The CDR3 DNA reads TGTGCCAGCAGCACCAACAGGGGAACGATATTCACTAATGAAAAACTGTTTTTT. It is translated as CASSTNRGTIFTNEKLFF. The variable domain in full, with the rest retrieved from reference TRBV28 and TRBJ1-4, is DVKVTQSSRYLVKRTGEKVFLECVQDMDHENMFWYRQDPGLGLRLIYFSYDVKMKEKGDIPEGYSVSREKKERFSLILESASTNQTSMYLCASSTNRGTIFTNEKLFFGSGTQLSVL.

This clonotype was counted a few times. The V call is TRBV5-1, the J call TRBJ2-1; D is undetermined. V was clipped by 2 bases and J by 8 bases, with 11 bases between them. Per the germline V gene, CDR1 is SGHRS and CDR2 is YFSETQ. There are 13 residues in the CDR3. Here the CDR3 DNA reads TGCGCCAGCAGCTTCCGGGCGTCGCATGAGCAGTTCTTC. Protein product: CASSFRASHEQFF.

This clonotype has a count of ten or more. The chain has TRBV29-1 and TRBJ2-4, with D hard to call. The CDR3 runs to 10 residues. Trimming removed 5 bases at V and 8 bases at J, with 7 bases between. The germline V gene encodes CDR1 SQVTM and CDR2 ANQGSEA. This CDR3 is CSVWLDIQYF. The CDR3 bases are TGCAGCGTTTGGCTCGACATTCAGTACTTC. Full variable domain (outside the CDR3, taken from reference TRBV29-1 and TRBJ2-4): SAVISQKPSRDICQRGTSLTIQCQVDSQVTMMFWYRQQPGQSLTLIATANQGSEATYESGFVIDKFPISRPNLTFSTLTVSNMSPEDSSIYLCSVWLDIQYFGAGTRLSVL.

This clonotype occurred a few times. The chain carries TRBV7-8 and TRBJ1-4, with D perhaps TRBD1 (5 bases). Germline values: CDR1 SGHVS, CDR2 FQNEAQ. CDR3 length: 18 amino acids. Deletions cut 0 bases from V and 11 bases from J, with 25 bases between. As DNA, the CDR3 is TGTGCCAGCAGCTTAGCGGGGGAGGGGCGGATGAACCACAATAAACTGTTTTTT. The encoded protein is CASSLAGEGRMNHNKLFF. Full variable domain (outside the CDR3, taken from reference TRBV7-8 and TRBJ1-4): GAGVSQSPRYKVAKRGQDVALRCDPISGHVSLFWYQQALGQGPEFLTYFQNEAQLDKSGLPSDRFFAERPEGSVSTLKIQRTQQEDSAVYLCASSLAGEGRMNHNKLFFGSGTQLSVL.

At least ten counts were recorded for this clonotype. The chain employs TRBV18 and TRBJ2-7, with D unresolved. V lost 2 bases and J lost 0, with 14 bases in between. CDR1 and CDR2 from the germline V gene are KGHSH and LQKENI. The CDR3 has 16 residues. For the CDR3, the DNA is TGTGCCAGCTCACCATTAGGACGCGGAATCTCCTACGAGCAGTACTTC. This gives the protein CASSPLGRGISYEQYF.

This clonotype was recorded at least ten times. The chain uses TRBV12-3 or TRBV12-4 and TRBJ2-7; D is perhaps TRBD1 or TRBD2 (5 bases each). Trimming took 3 bases from V and 5 from J, leaving 11 bases between them. CDR3 size: 13 residues. This CDR3 is CASSLGRGDEQYF. In DNA, the CDR3 is TGTGCCAGCAGTTTGGGACGTGGGGACGAGCAGTACTTC.